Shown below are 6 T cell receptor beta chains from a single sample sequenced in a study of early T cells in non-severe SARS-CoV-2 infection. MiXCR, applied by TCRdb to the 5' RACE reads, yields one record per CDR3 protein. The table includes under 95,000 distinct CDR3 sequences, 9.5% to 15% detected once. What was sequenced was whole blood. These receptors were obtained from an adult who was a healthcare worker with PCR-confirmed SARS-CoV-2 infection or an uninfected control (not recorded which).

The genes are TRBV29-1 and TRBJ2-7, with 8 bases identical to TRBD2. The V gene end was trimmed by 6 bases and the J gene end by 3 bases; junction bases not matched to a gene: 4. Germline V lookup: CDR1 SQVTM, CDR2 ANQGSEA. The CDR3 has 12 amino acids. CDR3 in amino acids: CSVRSGVYEQYF. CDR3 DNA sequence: TGCAGCGTCCGTAGCGGGGTCTACGAGCAGTACTTC.

The CDR3 region has the DNA TGCAGTGCCGGGGACACTTACTCCTACGAGCAGTACTTC. Protein product: CSAGDTYSYEQYF. The chain couples TRBV20-1 to TRBJ2-7, with D maybe TRBD1 (6 bases). CDR3 length equals 13 residues. V lost 6 bases, J lost 0 bases, and 12 bases lay in between. Germline CDR1 reads DFQATT; CDR2 reads SNEGSKA (reference sequence).

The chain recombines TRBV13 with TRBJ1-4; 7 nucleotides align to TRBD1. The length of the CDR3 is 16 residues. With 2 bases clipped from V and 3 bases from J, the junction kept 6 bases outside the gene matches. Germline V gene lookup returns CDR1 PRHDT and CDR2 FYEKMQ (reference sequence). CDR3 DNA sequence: TGTGCCAGCAGCTTACGCGCCGGGACAGCTAATGAAAAACTGTTTTTT. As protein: CASSLRAGTANEKLFF.

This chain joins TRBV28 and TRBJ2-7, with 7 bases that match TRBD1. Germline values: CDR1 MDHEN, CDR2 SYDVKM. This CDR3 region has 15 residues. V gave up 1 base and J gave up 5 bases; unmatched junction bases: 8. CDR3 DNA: TGTGCCAGCAGTTTATCGGGACAGAATGGGGACGAGCAGTACTTC. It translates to CASSLSGQNGDEQYF.

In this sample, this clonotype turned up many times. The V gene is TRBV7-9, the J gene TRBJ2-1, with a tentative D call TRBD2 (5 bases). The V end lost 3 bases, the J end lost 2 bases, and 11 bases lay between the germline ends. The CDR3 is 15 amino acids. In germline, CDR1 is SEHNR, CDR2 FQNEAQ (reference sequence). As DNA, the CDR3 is TGTGCCAGCAGCTTGGGAGCGGATCCCTACAATGAGCAGTTCTTC. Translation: CASSLGADPYNEQFF.

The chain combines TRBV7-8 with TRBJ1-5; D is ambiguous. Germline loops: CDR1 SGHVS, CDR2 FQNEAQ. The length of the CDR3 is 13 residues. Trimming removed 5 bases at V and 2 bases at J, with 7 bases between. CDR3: CASSAEGNQPQHF. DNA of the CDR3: TGTGCCAGCAGCGCGGAGGGCAATCAGCCCCAGCATTTT. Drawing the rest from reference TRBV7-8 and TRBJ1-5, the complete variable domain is GAGVSQSPRYKVAKRGQDVALRCDPISGHVSLFWYQQALGQGPEFLTYFQNEAQLDKSGLPSDRFFAERPEGSVSTLKIQRTQQEDSAVYLCASSAEGNQPQHFGDGTRLSIL.